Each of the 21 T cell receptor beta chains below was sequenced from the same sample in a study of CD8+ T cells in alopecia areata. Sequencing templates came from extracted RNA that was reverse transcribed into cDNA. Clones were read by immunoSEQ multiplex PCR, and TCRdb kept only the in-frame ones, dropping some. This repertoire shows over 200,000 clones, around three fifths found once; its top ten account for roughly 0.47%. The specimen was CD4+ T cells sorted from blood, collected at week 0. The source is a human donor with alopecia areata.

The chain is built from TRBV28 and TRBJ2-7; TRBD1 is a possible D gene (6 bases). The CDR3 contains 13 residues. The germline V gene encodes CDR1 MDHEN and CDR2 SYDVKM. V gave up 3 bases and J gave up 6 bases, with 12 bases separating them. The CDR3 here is CASSLTGFSEQYF. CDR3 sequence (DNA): TGTGCCAGCAGTTTGACAGGTTTCAGCGAGCAGTACTTC. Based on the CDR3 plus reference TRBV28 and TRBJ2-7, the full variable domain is DVKVTQSSRYLVKRTGEKVFLECVQDMDHENMFWYRQDPGLGLRLIYFSYDVKMKEKGDIPEGYSVSREKKERFSLILESASTNQTSMYLCASSLTGFSEQYFGPGTRLTVT.

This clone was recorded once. The CDR3 sequence: CASSIGTATYEQYF. In nucleotides, the CDR3 is TGTGCCAGTAGTATTGGGACGGCTACCTACGAGCAGTACTTC. The chain has TRBV19 and TRBJ2-7, with D perhaps assigned TRBD1 or TRBD2 (5 bases each). V was shortened by 3 bases and J by 2 bases, with 11 bases between the two germline ends. Per the germline V gene, CDR1 is LNHDA and CDR2 is SQIVND (reference sequence). CDR3 length: 14 residues.

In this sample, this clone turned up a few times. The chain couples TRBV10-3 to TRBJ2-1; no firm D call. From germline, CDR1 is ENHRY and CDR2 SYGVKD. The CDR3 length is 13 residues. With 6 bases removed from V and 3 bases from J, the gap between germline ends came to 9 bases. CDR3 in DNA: TGTGCCATCAGGGGCGGCTTCTACAATGAGCAGTTCTTC. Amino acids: CAIRGGFYNEQFF.

CDR3 coding DNA: TGTGCCAGCAGCTACCGGACAGGGAGCACAGATACGCAGTATTTT. Its protein is CASSYRTGSTDTQYF. The rearrangement links TRBV13 to TRBJ2-3, with 8 bases that match TRBD1. Germline-derived CDR1 and CDR2 are PRHDT and FYEKMQ (reference sequence). The length of the CDR3 is 15 residues. The junction had 3 bases not matched to a gene; V was cut back by 4 bases and J by 0 bases.

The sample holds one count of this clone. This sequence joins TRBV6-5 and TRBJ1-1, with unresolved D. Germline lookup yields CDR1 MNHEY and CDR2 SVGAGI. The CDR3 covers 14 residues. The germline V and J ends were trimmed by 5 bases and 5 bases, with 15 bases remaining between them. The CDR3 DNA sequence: TGTGCCAGCAGTGAAGGAAGGTGGGATACTGAAGCTTTCTTT. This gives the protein CASSEGRWDTEAFF.

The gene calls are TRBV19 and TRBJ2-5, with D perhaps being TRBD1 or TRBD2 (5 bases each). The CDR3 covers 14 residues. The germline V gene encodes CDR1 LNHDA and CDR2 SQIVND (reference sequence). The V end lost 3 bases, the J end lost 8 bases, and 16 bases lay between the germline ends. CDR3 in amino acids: CASSIDRGGGTQYF. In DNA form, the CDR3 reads TGTGCCAGTAGTATCGACAGAGGTGGAGGAACCCAGTACTTC.

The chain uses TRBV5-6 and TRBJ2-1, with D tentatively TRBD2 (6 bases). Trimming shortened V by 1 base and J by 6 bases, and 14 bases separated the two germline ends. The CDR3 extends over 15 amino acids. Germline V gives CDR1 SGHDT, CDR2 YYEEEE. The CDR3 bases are TGTGCCAGCAGCTTGCCGAGCCTAGCGCGCAATGAGCAGTTCTTC. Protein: CASSLPSLARNEQFF.

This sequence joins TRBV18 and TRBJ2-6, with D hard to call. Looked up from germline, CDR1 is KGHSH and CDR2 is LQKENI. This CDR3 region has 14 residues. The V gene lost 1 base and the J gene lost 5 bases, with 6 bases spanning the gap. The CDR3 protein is CASSPLERANVLTF. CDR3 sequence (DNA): TGTGCCAGCTCACCACTCGAAAGGGCCAACGTCCTGACTTTC.

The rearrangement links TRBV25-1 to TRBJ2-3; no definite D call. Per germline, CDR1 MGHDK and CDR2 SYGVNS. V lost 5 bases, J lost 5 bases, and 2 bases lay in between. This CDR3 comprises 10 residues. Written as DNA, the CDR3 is TGTGCCAGCAGTCAAGATACGCAGTATTTT. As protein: CASSQDTQYF.

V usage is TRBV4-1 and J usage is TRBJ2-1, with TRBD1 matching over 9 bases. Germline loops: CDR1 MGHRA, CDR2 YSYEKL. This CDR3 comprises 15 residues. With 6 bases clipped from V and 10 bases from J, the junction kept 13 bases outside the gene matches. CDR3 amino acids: CASRPAGQGLYEQFF. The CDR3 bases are TGCGCCAGCAGACCCGCGGGACAGGGATTATACGAGCAGTTCTTC.

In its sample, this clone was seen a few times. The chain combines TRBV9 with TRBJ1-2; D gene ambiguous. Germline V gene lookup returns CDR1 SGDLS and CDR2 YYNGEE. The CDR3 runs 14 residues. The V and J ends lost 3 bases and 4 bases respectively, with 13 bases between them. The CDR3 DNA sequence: TGTGCCAGCAGCGCGGGTGGAGCTAGCTATGGCTACACCTTC. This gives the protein CASSAGGASYGYTF. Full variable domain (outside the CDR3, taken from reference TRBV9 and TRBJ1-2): DSGVTQTPKHLITATGQRVTLRCSPRSGDLSVYWYQQSLDQGLQFLIQYYNGEERAKGNILERFSAQQFPDLHSELNLSSLELGDSALYFCASSAGGASYGYTFGSGTRLTVV.

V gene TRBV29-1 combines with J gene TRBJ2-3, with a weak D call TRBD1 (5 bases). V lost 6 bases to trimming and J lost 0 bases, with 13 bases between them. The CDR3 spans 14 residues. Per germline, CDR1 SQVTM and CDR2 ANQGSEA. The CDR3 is CSVQRGSSTDTQYF. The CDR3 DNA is TGCAGCGTCCAAAGGGGTTCTAGCACAGATACGCAGTATTTT.

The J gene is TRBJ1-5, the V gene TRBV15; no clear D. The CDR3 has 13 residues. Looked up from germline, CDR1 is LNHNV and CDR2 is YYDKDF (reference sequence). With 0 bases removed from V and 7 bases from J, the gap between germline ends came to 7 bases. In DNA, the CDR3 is TGTGCCACCAGCAGAGATCGGGCCCAGCCCCAGCATTTT. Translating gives CATSRDRAQPQHF.

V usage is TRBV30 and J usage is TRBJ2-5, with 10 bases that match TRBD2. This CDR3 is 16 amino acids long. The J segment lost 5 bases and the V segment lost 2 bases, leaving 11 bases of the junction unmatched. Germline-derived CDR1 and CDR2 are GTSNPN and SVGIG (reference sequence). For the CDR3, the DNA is TGTGCCTGGAGTTTCCTTGCTAGCGGGAGAATGGAGACCCAGTACTTC. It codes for CAWSFLASGRMETQYF. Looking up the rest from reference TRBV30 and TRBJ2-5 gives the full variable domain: SQTIHQWPATLVQPVGSPLSLECTVEGTSNPNLYWYRQAAGRGLQLLFYSVGIGQISSEVPQNLSASRPQDRQFILSSKKLLLSDSGFYLCAWSFLASGRMETQYFGPGTRLLVL.

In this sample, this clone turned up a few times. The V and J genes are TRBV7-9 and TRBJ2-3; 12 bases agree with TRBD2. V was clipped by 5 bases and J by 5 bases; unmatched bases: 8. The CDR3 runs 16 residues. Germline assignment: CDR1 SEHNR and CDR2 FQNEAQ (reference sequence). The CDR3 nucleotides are TGTGCCAGCAGCCCGCATCGACTAGCGGGAGTAGATACGCAGTATTTT. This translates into CASSPHRLAGVDTQYF.

The CDR3 DNA reads as TGTGCCAGCAGTGAAGGGACAGGGCTGGGCTACACCTTC. Translation: CASSEGTGLGYTF. The chain links TRBV6-1 to TRBJ1-2, with 8 positions matching TRBD1. The CDR3 sequence is 13 residues long. Trimming removed 1 base from V and 8 bases from J; junction bases left unmatched: 3. CDR1 and CDR2 from the germline V gene are MNHNS and SASEGT.

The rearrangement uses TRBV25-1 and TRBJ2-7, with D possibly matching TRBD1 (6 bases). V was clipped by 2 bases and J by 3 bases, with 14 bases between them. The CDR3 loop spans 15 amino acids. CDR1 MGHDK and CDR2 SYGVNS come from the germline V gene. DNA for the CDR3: TGTGCCAGCAGTGAAACCGGGACAAGGGACTACGAGCAGTACTTC. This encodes CASSETGTRDYEQYF.

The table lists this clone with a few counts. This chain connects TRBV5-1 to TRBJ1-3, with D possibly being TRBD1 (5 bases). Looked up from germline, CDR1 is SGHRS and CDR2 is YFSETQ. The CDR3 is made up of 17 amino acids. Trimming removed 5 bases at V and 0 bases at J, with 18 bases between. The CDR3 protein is CASSLSGAPDSGNTIYF. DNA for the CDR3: TGCGCCAGCAGTCTATCCGGGGCACCAGACTCTGGAAACACCATATATTTT.

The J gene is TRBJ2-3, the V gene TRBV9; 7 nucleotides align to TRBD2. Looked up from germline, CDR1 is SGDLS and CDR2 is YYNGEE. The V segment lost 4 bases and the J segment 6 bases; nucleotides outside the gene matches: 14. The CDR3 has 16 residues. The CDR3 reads CASSPGGRAVSDTQYF. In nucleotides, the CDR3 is TGTGCCAGCAGCCCCGGTGGGAGGGCCGTATCGGATACGCAGTATTTT.

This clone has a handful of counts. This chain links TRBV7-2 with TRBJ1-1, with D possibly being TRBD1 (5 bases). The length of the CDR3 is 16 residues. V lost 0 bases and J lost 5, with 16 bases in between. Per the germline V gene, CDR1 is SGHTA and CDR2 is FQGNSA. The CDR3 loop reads CASSLAWDPVRTEAFF. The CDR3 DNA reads TGTGCCAGCAGCTTAGCGTGGGACCCGGTAAGGACTGAAGCTTTCTTT.

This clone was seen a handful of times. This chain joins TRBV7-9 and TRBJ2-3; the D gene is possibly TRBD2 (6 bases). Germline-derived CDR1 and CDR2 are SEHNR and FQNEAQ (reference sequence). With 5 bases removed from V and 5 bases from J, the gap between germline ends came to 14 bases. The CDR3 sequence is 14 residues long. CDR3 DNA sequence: TGTGCCAGCAGCCTGACGGTCGGGAGAGATACGCAGTATTTT. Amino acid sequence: CASSLTVGRDTQYF. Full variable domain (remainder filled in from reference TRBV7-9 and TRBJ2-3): DTGVSQNPRHKITKRGQNVTFRCDPISEHNRLYWYRQTLGQGPEFLTYFQNEAQLEKSRLLSDRFSAERPKGSFSTLEIQRTEQGDSAMYLCASSLTVGRDTQYFGPGTRLTVL.